This T cell receptor (beta chain) was profiled in a study of cytotoxic CD8 clonotypes in ibrutinib-treated CLL. Background on the study: IGHV unmutated 17 to 18; relapsed/refractory fewer than 13; treatment-naive over 14. Outcomes included approximately 25 partial and 2 complete responses; after median around 65 months, roughly 14 stayed remitted and some twelve progressed. The study's findings and limits: Public clonotypes showed up rarely, and on treatment they shrank or held steady.

Germline V gene data show CDR1 as MNHEY and CDR2 as SMNVEV (reference sequence). The CDR3 length is 15 residues. The J segment lost 3 bases and the V segment lost 5 bases, leaving 8 bases of the junction unmatched. Data came from immunoSEQ multiplex PCR; TCRdb stores just in-frame clones and leaves some out. The sample consists of 200,000 or so clones, 79% of them appearing once. With regard to this clone: Its antigen is still unknown.

The sequencing used PBMCs, collected after 12 months of ibrutinib treatment. This receptor was identified in a human donor with chronic lymphocytic leukemia. V gene TRBV27 combines with J gene TRBJ1-2; 8 bases map to TRBD1. The CDR3 DNA is TGTGCCAGCAGTCGTGACAGGGGAGGGTACTATGGCTACACCTTC. This encodes CASSRDRGGYYGYTF.